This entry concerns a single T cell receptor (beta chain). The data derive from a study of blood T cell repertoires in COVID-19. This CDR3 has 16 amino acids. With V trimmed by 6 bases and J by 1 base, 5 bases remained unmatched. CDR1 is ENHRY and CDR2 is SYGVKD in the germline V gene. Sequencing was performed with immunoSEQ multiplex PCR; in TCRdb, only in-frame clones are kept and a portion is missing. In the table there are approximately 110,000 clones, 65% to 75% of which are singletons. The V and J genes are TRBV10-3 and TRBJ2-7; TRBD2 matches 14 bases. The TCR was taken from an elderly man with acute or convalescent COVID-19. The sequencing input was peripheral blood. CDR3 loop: CAISGTSGSTSYEQYF. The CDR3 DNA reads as TGTGCCATCAGCGGGACTAGCGGGAGCACTTCCTACGAGCAGTACTTC.